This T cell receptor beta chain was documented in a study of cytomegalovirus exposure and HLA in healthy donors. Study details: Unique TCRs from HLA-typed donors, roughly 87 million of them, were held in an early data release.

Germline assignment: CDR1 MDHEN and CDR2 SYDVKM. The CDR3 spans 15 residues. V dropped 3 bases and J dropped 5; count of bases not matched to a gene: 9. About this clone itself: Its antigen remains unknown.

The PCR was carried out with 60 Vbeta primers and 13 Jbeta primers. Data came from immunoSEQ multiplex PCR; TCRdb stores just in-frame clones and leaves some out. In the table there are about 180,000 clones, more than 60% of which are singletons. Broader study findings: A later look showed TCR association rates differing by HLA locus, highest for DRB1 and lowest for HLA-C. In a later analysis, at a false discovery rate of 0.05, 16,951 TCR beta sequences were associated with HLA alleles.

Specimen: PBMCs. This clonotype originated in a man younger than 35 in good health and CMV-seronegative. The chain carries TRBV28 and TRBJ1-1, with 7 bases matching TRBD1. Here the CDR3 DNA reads TGTGCCAGCAGTTTCAAGACCAGGGGGGCTACTGAAGCTTTCTTT. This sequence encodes CASSFKTRGATEAFF.